This T cell receptor (beta chain) was documented in a study of blood T cell repertoires in COVID-19. Some clones are missing from TCRdb's copy, which holds only in-frame ones; the method was immunoSEQ multiplex PCR. The table records some 210,000 clones, about 89% of them present only once. The CDR3 is 12 amino acids. Germline-derived CDR1 and CDR2 are MDHEN and SYDVKM. With 2 bases removed from V and 6 bases from J, the gap between germline ends came to 8 bases. This clone appeared a few times. The source material was peripheral blood. The V gene is TRBV28, the J gene TRBJ2-7; D gene uncertain. The clonotype was recovered from a man in his sixties who had recovered from COVID-19. DNA of the CDR3: TGTGCCAGCAGTTTACTTCACACCGAGCAGTACTTC. Translating gives CASSLLHTEQYF.